This T cell receptor beta chain stems from a study of naive and memory T cell subsets. CD4+ T cell IFNgamma after overnight CMV lysate exposure gave donor CMV status. Sequential positive selection took CD4 T cells first, then CD8 T cells. Cells stained for CD3, CD4, CD8, CD45RA, CD27 and viability were sorted into four CD45RA/CD27 subsets. The beta constant-region primer was an equimolar mix of two oligonucleotides covering TRBC1 and TRBC2. Ligated cDNA was amplified by four rounds of PCR with nested alpha and beta constant-region primers and SP2. A single record per CDR3 protein comes from TCRdb applying MiXCR to the UMI-ligation and nested PCR reads. Here the sample spans some 110,000 distinct CDR3 sequences, over 30% being singletons. Between the trimmed V and J ends, which lost 5 bases and 1 base, there was a span of 12 bases. The CDR3 consists of 14 residues. From germline, CDR1 is SGHNT and CDR2 YYREEE (reference sequence).

The sample comprised central memory CD4+ T cells from blood. The genes are TRBV5-4 and TRBJ1-1, with D perhaps TRBD1 (5 bases). The clonotype was recovered from a human donor in good health. The CDR3 sequence is CASSPDTRNTEAFF. The CDR3 bases are TGTGCCAGCAGTCCGGACACCCGGAACACTGAAGCTTTCTTT.